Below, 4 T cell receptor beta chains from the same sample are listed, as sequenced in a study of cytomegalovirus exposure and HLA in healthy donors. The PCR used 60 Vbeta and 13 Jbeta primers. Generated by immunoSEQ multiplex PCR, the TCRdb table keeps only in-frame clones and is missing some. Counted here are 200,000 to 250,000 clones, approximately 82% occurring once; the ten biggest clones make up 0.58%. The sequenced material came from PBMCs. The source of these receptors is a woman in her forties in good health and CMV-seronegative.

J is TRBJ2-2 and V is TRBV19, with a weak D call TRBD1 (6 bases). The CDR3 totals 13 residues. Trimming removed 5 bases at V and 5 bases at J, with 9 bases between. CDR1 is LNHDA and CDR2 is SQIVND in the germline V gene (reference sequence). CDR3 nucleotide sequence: TGTGCCAGTAGTCGGACAGCAACCGGGGAGCTGTTTTTT. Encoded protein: CASSRTATGELFF.

CDR3 in amino acids: CASSLGSPGQGGTNEKLFF. The CDR3 DNA reads as TGTGCCAGCAGCTTGGGATCACCGGGACAAGGGGGAACTAATGAAAAACTGTTTTTT. This chain uses TRBV5-4 with TRBJ1-4; tentative D call: TRBD1 (6 bases). The germline V and J ends were trimmed by 0 bases and 1 base, with 19 bases remaining between them. Looked up from germline, CDR1 is SGHNT and CDR2 is YYREEE (reference sequence). The CDR3 covers 19 residues. The full variable domain, with the rest looked up from reference TRBV5-4 and TRBJ1-4, is ETGVTQSPTHLIKTRGQQVTLRCSSQSGHNTVSWYQQALGQGPQFIFQYYREEENGRGNFPPRFSGLQFPNYSSELNVNALELDDSALYLCASSLGSPGQGGTNEKLFFGSGTQLSVL.

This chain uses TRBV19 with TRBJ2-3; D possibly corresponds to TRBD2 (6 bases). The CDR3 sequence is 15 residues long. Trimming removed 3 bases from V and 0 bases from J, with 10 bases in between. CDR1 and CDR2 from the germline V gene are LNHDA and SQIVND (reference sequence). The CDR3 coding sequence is TGTGCCAGTAGTATGGGGGGACGTAGCACAGATACGCAGTATTTT. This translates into CASSMGGRSTDTQYF.

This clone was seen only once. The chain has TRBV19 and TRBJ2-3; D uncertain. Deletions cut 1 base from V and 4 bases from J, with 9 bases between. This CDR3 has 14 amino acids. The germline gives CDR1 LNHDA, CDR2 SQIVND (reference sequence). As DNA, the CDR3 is TGTGCCAGTAGTATAGGGGCTACCCCAGATACGCAGTATTTT. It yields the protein CASSIGATPDTQYF.